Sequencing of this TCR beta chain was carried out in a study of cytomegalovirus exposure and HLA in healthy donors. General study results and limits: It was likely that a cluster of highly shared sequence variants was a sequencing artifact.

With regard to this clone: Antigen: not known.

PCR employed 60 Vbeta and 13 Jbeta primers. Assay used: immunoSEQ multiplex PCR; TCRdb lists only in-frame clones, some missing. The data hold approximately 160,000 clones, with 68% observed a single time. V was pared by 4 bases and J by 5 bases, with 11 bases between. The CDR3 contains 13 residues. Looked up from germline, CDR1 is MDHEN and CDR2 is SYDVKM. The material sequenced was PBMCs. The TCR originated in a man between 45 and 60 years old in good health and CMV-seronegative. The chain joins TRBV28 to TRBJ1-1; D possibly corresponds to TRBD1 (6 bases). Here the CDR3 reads CASSYSGVTEAFF. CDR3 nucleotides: TGTGCCAGCAGTTACTCAGGGGTGACTGAAGCTTTCTTT.